Detailed here is one T cell receptor (beta chain). The V segment lost 5 bases and the J segment 8 bases; nucleotides outside the gene matches: 9. The CDR3 is 15 residues long. The germline CDR1 and CDR2 sequences are LGHNA and YSLEER. Sequencing used immunoSEQ multiplex PCR; TCRdb keeps in-frame clones, though not all of them. The sample has 250,000 to 350,000 clones; 70% to 90% are singletons. This sample is part of a study of blood T cell repertoires in COVID-19. The sequenced material came from peripheral blood. This clonotype was sampled from a man between 18 and 29 years old with active or convalescent COVID-19. J is TRBJ1-4 and V is TRBV4-3, with 9 bases aligning to TRBD1. The CDR3, as DNA: TGCGCCAGCAGCAGGGGGGACAGGGTGGAGGAAAAACTGTTTTTT. Its protein product is CASSRGDRVEEKLFF.